Listed here are 22 T cell receptor beta chains from one sample, sequenced in a study of OX40 agonist ivuxolimab in advanced cancers. Data came from immunoSEQ multiplex PCR; TCRdb stores just in-frame clones and leaves some out. Here the sample spans more than 65,000 clones, roughly four fifths being singletons. The input for sequencing was CD4+ or CD8+ T cells sorted from blood, taken in a trial of the OX40 agonist ivuxolimab. Every receptor here comes from an adult with an advanced solid tumor such as melanoma, head and neck, liver or kidney cancer.

V and J are TRBV14 and TRBJ1-5; perhaps TRBD1 as D (6 bases). Germline loops: CDR1 SGHDN, CDR2 FVKESK. V lost 4 bases and J 2 bases, leaving 15 bases between the germline ends. The CDR3 is 16 amino acids. CDR3 sequence: CASSLLQGEGNQPQHF. The CDR3 nucleotides are TGTGCCAGCAGCCTATTACAGGGTGAGGGCAATCAGCCCCAGCATTTT.

Note on this clone: The junction shows a germline mismatch at one end, possibly a read error. The CDR3 coding sequence is TGTGCCAGCAGCATAGACGGGAATTATGGCTACACCTTC. Protein product: CASSIDGNYGYTF. V usage is TRBV11-2 and J usage is TRBJ1-2; D unresolved. Germline lookup yields CDR1 SGHAT and CDR2 FQNNGV. The CDR3 totals 13 residues.

The gene calls are TRBV6-6 and TRBJ1-2, with TRBD1 as a possible D gene (5 bases). The CDR3 runs to 14 residues. Trimming pared 0 bases from V and 8 bases from J, leaving 13 bases between. Germline loops: CDR1 MNHNY, CDR2 SVGAGI (reference sequence). The CDR3 nucleotides read TGTGCCAGCAGTTACTCTTTGGAGGGACGGGGCTACACCTTC. This codes for CASSYSLEGRGYTF.

The chain links TRBV9 to TRBJ1-1; unclear D gene. The CDR3 sequence is 13 residues long. V gave up 0 bases and J gave up 5 bases, with 8 bases separating them. CDR1 is SGDLS, CDR2 YYNGEE, per germline. CDR3 loop: CASSVAGETEAFF. The DNA of the CDR3 is TGTGCCAGCAGCGTAGCGGGAGAGACTGAAGCTTTCTTT.

V is TRBV5-1 and J is TRBJ1-1; 10 positions match TRBD1. CDR3 length: 16 residues. Germline V CDR1 and CDR2: SGHRS, YFSETQ. Losses at the gene ends were 4 bases for V and 0 bases for J; bases not matched to a gene: 6. Written as DNA, the CDR3 is TGCGCCAGCAGCCGGGACAGGGGTCCCATGAACACTGAAGCTTTCTTT. Its translation is CASSRDRGPMNTEAFF.

The chain combines TRBV6-6 with TRBJ1-1; the D is unclear. The CDR3 covers 12 residues. Germline V lookup: CDR1 MNHNY, CDR2 SVGAGI (reference sequence). Trimming removed 5 bases from V and 3 bases from J, with 7 bases in between. CDR3 protein: CASSPLDTEAFF. The CDR3 DNA sequence: TGTGCCAGCAGTCCCCTCGACACTGAAGCTTTCTTT.

The gene calls are TRBV7-8 and TRBJ1-3; D is undetermined. CDR1 and CDR2 (germline): SGHVS, FQNEAQ. The V gene lost 10 bases and the J gene lost 0 bases, with 10 bases spanning the gap. The CDR3 runs to 13 residues. Written as DNA, the CDR3 is TGTGCCACTTCGGTAGGCTCTGGAAACACCATATATTTT. Its protein product is CATSVGSGNTIYF.

The chain carries TRBV4-1 and TRBJ2-7, with 14 bases lining up with TRBD2. V dropped 3 bases and J dropped 9; count of bases not matched to a gene: 7. The CDR3 extends over 15 amino acids. CDR1 is MGHRA, CDR2 YSYEKL, per germline. The CDR3 loop is CASSHPGLAGAGQYF. DNA for the CDR3: TGCGCCAGCAGCCACCCGGGACTAGCGGGAGCGGGGCAGTACTTC.

This clone was detected only once. The V gene is TRBV15, the J gene TRBJ1-4; a possible D gene is TRBD1 (5 bases). V dropped 0 bases and J dropped 2 bases, with 13 bases sitting between them. Germline CDR1 is LNHNV and CDR2 is YYDKDF (reference sequence). The CDR3 runs 17 residues. The CDR3 nucleotides read TGTGCCACCAGCAGAGATTTCGGCAGGGCCACTAATGAAAAACTGTTTTTT. Protein product: CATSRDFGRATNEKLFF.

The chain employs TRBV15 and TRBJ2-1; D may correspond to TRBD1 or TRBD2 (6 bases each). The CDR3 is made up of 12 amino acids. Germline values: CDR1 LNHNV, CDR2 YYDKDF (reference sequence). The V gene lost 6 bases and the J gene lost 10 bases, with 13 bases spanning the gap. CDR3 sequence reads: CATRGRTDEQFF. In DNA, the CDR3 is TGTGCCACCAGGGGGAGGACAGACGAGCAGTTCTTC.

The chain carries TRBV5-4 and TRBJ2-5; 9 nucleotides match TRBD2. TRBJ2-7 explains the end of the DNA better; the J call may be wrong. This CDR3 is 15 amino acids long. Germline loops: CDR1 SGHNT, CDR2 YYREEE (reference sequence). The CDR3 coding sequence is TGTGCCAGCAGCTCCAGCGGGAGGTTCGGCTACGAGCAGTACTTC. Translated, it gives CASSSSGRFGYEQYF.

This clone turned up a few times. The chain has TRBV11-2 and TRBJ1-3; D is perhaps TRBD1 (5 bases). Germline CDR1 is SGHAT and CDR2 is FQNNGV. The CDR3 length is 13 residues. Trimming removed 2 bases from V and 8 bases from J, with 10 bases in between. This CDR3 is CASSLYMGDTIYF. CDR3 bases: TGTGCCAGCAGCTTATATATGGGGGACACCATATATTTT.

The chain uses TRBV9 and TRBJ2-5; TRBD2 agrees at 9 bases. J was trimmed by 0 bases and V by 0 bases; bases with no gene match: 12. Per the germline V gene, CDR1 is SGDLS and CDR2 is YYNGEE. The CDR3 consists of 19 residues. CDR3 bases: TGTGCCAGCAGCGTAGCGACTAGCGGTTTCTTAAACTACCAAGAGACCCAGTACTTC. This codes for CASSVATSGFLNYQETQYF.

J is TRBJ1-4 and V is TRBV6-1, with D uncertain. The CDR3 has 16 amino acids. Germline V gene sequence: CDR1 MNHNS, CDR2 SASEGT. V was clipped by 1 base and J by 7 bases, with 16 bases between them. The CDR3, as DNA: TGTGCCAGCAGTGAAGTCCCACGTGGGGAGGGTGAAAAACTGTTTTTT. Translation gives CASSEVPRGEGEKLFF.

The chain links TRBV4-1 to TRBJ2-7; no definite D call. In germline, CDR1 is MGHRA, CDR2 YSYEKL. CDR3 length: 14 amino acids. V lost 1 base and J 0 bases, leaving 7 bases between the germline ends. The CDR3 loop is CASSQVPSSYEQYF. In nucleotides, the CDR3 is TGCGCCAGCAGCCAAGTGCCTAGCTCCTACGAGCAGTACTTC.

V gene TRBV10-2 combines with J gene TRBJ1-1; unclear D gene. This CDR3 spans 13 amino acids. V lost 6 bases and J lost 4, with 12 bases in between. Germline CDR1 and CDR2: WSHSY and SAAADI. CDR3 in DNA: TGCGCCAGCAGATTGGACCGTGGCACTGAAGCTTTCTTT. Translation: CASRLDRGTEAFF.

The rearrangement joins TRBV7-9 to TRBJ1-2, with TRBD1 matching over 8 bases. CDR1 is SEHNR, CDR2 FQNEAQ, per germline (reference sequence). V dropped 5 bases and J dropped 5; count of bases not matched to a gene: 10. The length of the CDR3 is 15 residues. The CDR3 nucleotides are TGTGCCAGCAGCCAAACGACAGGGGTTGGGTATGGCTACACCTTC. Translated: CASSQTTGVGYGYTF. Complete variable domain (other parts from reference TRBV7-9 and TRBJ1-2): DTGVSQNPRHKITKRGQNVTFRCDPISEHNRLYWYRQTLGQGPEFLTYFQNEAQLEKSRLLSDRFSAERPKGSFSTLEIQRTEQGDSAMYLCASSQTTGVGYGYTFGSGTRLTVV.

Only a few counts were recorded for this clone. The chain couples TRBV7-9 to TRBJ2-5, with D hard to call. The germline CDR1 and CDR2 sequences are SEHNR and FQNEAQ (reference sequence). The ends were cut back, 1 base at V and 7 bases at J, with 13 bases in the middle. This CDR3 comprises 14 residues. The DNA for the CDR3 is TGTGCCAGCAGCTTAGATCGGACGGGTGGGACCCAGTACTTC. Translating gives CASSLDRTGGTQYF.

This clone has a single count. The chain joins TRBV6-1 to TRBJ1-1; no definite D call. The CDR3 is 15 residues long. V lost 6 bases, J lost 5 bases, and 19 bases lay in between. Germline V CDR1 and CDR2: MNHNS, SASEGT. CDR3 coding DNA: TGTGCCAGCAGGTCCTTCCGAGGGTCGGAAACTGAAGCTTTCTTT. This codes for CASRSFRGSETEAFF.

The rearrangement uses TRBV5-1 and TRBJ2-1; D perhaps matches TRBD1 (6 bases). Per the germline V gene, CDR1 is SGHRS and CDR2 is YFSETQ. The CDR3 has 13 amino acids. Trimming pared 3 bases from V and 5 bases from J, leaving 9 bases between. CDR3 sequence (DNA): TGCGCCAGCAGCTACGGACAGAACAATGAGCAGTTCTTC. Translation gives CASSYGQNNEQFF.

V gene TRBV5-4 combines with J gene TRBJ2-5; D is perhaps TRBD2 (6 bases). V was cut by 6 bases and J by 2 bases, with 17 bases left in between. CDR3 length: 15 residues. Germline CDR1 SGHNT, CDR2 YYREEE (reference sequence). CDR3 coding DNA: TGTGCCAGCACCTCCCCGGCGGGAACGCAAGAGACCCAGTACTTC. It is translated as CASTSPAGTQETQYF. Full variable domain (remainder filled in from reference TRBV5-4 and TRBJ2-5): ETGVTQSPTHLIKTRGQQVTLRCSSQSGHNTVSWYQQALGQGPQFIFQYYREEENGRGNFPPRFSGLQFPNYSSELNVNALELDDSALYLCASTSPAGTQETQYFGPGTRLLVL.

CDR3 nucleotides: TGTGCCAGCTCACCTGGACAGGGGGGGAACACTGAAGCTTTCTTT. Protein: CASSPGQGGNTEAFF. This chain uses TRBV18 with TRBJ1-1, with 10 bases aligning to TRBD1. The CDR3 spans 15 residues. Germline loops: CDR1 KGHSH, CDR2 LQKENI. V was pared by 3 bases and J by 1 base, with 2 bases of the junction left unmatched.